This T cell receptor (beta chain) was profiled in a study of blood T cell repertoires in COVID-19. Study at large: Samples came from the United States, Italy and Spain, spanning acute and convalescent COVID-19. PBMCs, B-cell-depleted T cells, or T cells were the source of the cDNA or gDNA that made up the material.

This CDR3 spans 14 amino acids. Looked up from germline, CDR1 is SGHRS and CDR2 is YFSETQ. Trimming stripped 1 base from V and 0 bases from J, with 8 bases between. As handled by the study authors: Reference gene primer amplification gave nucleated cell count estimates. Repertoires were generated with immunoSEQ multiplex PCR, while TCRdb's copy carries only in-frame clones and drops some. That table supplies the V and J calls and clone size; D and trimming were determined from the DNA. The sample lists 130,000 to 150,000 clones, 84% occurring once. The rearrangement uses TRBV5-1 and TRBJ2-7; D is unclear. This sequence was found in a human donor in a cohort sampled during active COVID-19. Material: peripheral blood. CDR3 sequence reads: CASSLWQASYEQYF. In DNA form, the CDR3 reads TGCGCCAGCAGCTTGTGGCAGGCCTCCTACGAGCAGTACTTC.